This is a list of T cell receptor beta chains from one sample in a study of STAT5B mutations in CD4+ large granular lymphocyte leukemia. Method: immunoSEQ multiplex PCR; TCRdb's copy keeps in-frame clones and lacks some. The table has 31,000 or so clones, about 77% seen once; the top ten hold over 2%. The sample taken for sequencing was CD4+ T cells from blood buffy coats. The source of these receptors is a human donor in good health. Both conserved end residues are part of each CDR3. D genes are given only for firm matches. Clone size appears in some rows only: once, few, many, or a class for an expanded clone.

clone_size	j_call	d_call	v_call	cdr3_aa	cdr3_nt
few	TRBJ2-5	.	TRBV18	CASSPVSGGAAETQYF	TGTGCCAGCTCACCAGTCTCGGGGGGCGCGGCGGAGACCCAGTACTTC
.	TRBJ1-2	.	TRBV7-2	CASSTQLTLNYGYTF	TGTGCCAGCAGCACTCAGCTTACCCTCAACTATGGCTACACCTTC
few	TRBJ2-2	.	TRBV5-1	CASSLIGVTPNTGELFF	TGCGCCAGCAGCTTGATCGGGGTGACTCCTAACACCGGGGAGCTGTTTTTT
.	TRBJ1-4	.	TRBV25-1	CASSKTGLNEKLFF	TGTGCCAGCAGTAAGACAGGCCTTAATGAAAAACTGTTTTTT
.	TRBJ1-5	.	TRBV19	CASSQTGTYGNQPQHF	TGTGCCAGTAGTCAAACAGGGACTTATGGCAATCAGCCCCAGCATTTT
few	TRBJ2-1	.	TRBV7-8	CASSPSVVSVTYNEQFF	TGTGCCAGCAGCCCCTCGGTGGTGAGCGTGACCTACAATGAGCAGTTCTTC
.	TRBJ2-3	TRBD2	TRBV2	CATAGGRAADTQYF	TGTGCCACGGCGGGCGGGAGGGCCGCAGATACGCAGTATTTT
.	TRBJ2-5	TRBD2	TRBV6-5	CASSFLAGSARTQYF	TGTGCCAGCAGTTTTTTAGCGGGATCTGCACGGACCCAGTACTTC
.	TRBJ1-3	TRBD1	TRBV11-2	CASSLQGAVTGNTIYF	TGTGCCAGCAGCTTACAGGGGGCAGTAACTGGAAACACCATATATTTT
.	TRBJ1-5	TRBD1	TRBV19	CASSPRQGIQPQHF	TGTGCCAGTAGTCCCCGACAGGGCATTCAGCCCCAGCATTTT